This T cell receptor beta chain appears in the sequencing data of a study of T cell responses to AZD1222 COVID-19 vaccine. TCRdb's table, derived via immunoSEQ multiplex PCR, lists solely in-frame clones and lacks some. The sample lists around 160,000 clones; more than 70% were seen once. Trimming shortened V by 2 bases and J by 0 bases, and 13 bases separated the two germline ends. This CDR3 has 16 residues. The germline V gene encodes CDR1 SGHTA and CDR2 FQGNSA. The sample consisted of peripheral blood, taken on day 0 of AZD1222 vaccination. The TCR originated in an adult in good health. This sequence joins TRBV7-2 and TRBJ1-2, with a tentative D call TRBD1 (6 bases). CDR3 protein: CASSLYSGASNYGYTF. In DNA, the CDR3 is TGTGCCAGCAGCTTATATTCGGGGGCTTCTAACTATGGCTACACCTTC.